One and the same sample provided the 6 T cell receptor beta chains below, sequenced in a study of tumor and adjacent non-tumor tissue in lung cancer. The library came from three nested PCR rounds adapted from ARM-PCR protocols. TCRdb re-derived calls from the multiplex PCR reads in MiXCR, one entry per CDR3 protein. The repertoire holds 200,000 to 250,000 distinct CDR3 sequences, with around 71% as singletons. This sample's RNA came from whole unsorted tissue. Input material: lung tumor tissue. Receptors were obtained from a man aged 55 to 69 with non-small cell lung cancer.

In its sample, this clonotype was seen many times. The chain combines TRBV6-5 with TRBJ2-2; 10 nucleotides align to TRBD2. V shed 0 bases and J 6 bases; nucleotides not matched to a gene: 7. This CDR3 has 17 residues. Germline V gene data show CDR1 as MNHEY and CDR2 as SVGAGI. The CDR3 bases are TGTGCCAGCAGTTACTCTAGCGGGGGGTCTTATGCCGGGGAGCTGTTTTTT. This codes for CASSYSSGGSYAGELFF.

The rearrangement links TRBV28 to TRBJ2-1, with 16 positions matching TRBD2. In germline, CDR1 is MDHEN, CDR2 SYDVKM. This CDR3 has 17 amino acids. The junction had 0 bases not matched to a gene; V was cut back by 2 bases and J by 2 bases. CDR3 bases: TGTGCCAGCAGTTTAGGGACTAGCGGGGGGGCCTACAATGAGCAGTTCTTC. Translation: CASSLGTSGGAYNEQFF.

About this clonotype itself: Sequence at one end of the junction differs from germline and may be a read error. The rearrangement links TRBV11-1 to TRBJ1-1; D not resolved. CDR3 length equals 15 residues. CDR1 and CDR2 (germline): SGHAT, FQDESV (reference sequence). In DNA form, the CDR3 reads TGTGCCAGCAGCTTCGCAGACACGGTCGGCACTGAAGCTTCCTTT. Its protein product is CASSFADTVGTEASF. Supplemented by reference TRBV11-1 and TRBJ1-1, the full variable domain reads EAEVAQSPRYKITEKSQAVAFWCDPISGHATLYWYRQILGQGPELLVQFQDESVVDDSQLPKDRFSAERLKGVDSTLKIQPAELGDSAMYLCASSFADTVGTEASFGQGTRLTVV.

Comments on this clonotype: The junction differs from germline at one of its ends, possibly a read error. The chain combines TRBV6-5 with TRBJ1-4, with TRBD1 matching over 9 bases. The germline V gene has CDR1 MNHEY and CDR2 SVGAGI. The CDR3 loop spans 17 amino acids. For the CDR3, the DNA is TGTGCCAGCATGCGTGACAGGGGGGCCGGAACTAATGAAAAACAGTTTTTT. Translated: CASMRDRGAGTNEKQFF.

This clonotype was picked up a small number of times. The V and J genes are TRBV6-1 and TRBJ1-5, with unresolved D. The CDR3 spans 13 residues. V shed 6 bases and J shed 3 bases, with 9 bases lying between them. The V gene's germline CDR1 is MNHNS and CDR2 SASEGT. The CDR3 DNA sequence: TGTGCCAGCAGCGGGCAGACCAATCAGCCCCAGCATTTT. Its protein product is CASSGQTNQPQHF.

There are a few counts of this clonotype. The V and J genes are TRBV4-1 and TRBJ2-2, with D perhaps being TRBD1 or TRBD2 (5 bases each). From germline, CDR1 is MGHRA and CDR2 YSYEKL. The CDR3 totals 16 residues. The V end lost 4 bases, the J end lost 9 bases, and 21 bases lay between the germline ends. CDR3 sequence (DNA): TGCGCCAGCAGCCGCCAGATGGGGGTTAACTCCCGGGAGCTGTTTTTT. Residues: CASSRQMGVNSRELFF.